Listed here are 12 T cell receptor beta chains from one sample, sequenced in a study of technical replicates of blood from four donors. The data were produced by immunoSEQ multiplex PCR, yet TCRdb's version contains in-frame clones alone and is incomplete. The repertoire holds over 65,000 clones, 95% to 98% seen once, with over 0.15% in the top ten. Sequencing input: T cells isolated from PBMCs. These receptors were taken from a human donor in good health.

This rearrangement joins TRBV29-1 to TRBJ1-1; possible D gene TRBD1, 5 bases. Germline-derived CDR1 and CDR2 are SQVTM and ANQGSEA. V shed 6 bases and J shed 1 base, with 30 bases lying between them. The CDR3 totals 19 residues. For the CDR3, the DNA is TGCAGCGTCCCCAGAGGGAAGGAGACGGAGGGGCGCTGGAACACTGAAGCTTTCTTT. It is translated as CSVPRGKETEGRWNTEAFF.

The rearrangement uses TRBV5-5 and TRBJ2-7, with 14 bases fitting TRBD2. The CDR3 is 16 residues long. Germline-derived CDR1 and CDR2 are SGHKS and YYEKEE (reference sequence). V gave up 4 bases and J gave up 1 base; unmatched junction bases: 4. The CDR3 spells CASSTGLAGVSYEQYF. DNA of the CDR3: TGTGCCAGCAGCACGGGACTAGCGGGAGTATCCTACGAGCAGTACTTC. Supplemented by reference TRBV5-5 and TRBJ2-7, the full variable domain reads DAGVTQSPTHLIKTRGQQVTLRCSPISGHKSVSWYQQVLGQGPQFIFQYYEKEERGRGNFPDRFSARQFPNYSSELNVNALLLGDSALYLCASSTGLAGVSYEQYFGPGTRLTVT.

In nucleotides, the CDR3 is TGTGCCAGCAGCCCCGACAACTCCTACGAGCAGTACTTC. Translating it yields CASSPDNSYEQYF. The chain combines TRBV11-2 with TRBJ2-7; no clear D. The CDR3 totals 13 residues. Trimming shortened V by 5 bases and J by 0 bases, and 8 bases separated the two germline ends. Germline V gives CDR1 SGHAT, CDR2 FQNNGV.

This chain links TRBV5-5 with TRBJ2-7; tentative D call: TRBD1 (6 bases). The V end was cut by 5 bases, the J end by 1 base, with 13 bases between. The CDR3 has 14 amino acids. Germline values: CDR1 SGHKS, CDR2 YYEKEE (reference sequence). The CDR3 coding sequence is TGTGCCAGCAGTTACCGGACAGCATCCTACGAGCAGTACTTC. It encodes CASSYRTASYEQYF.

The V call is TRBV6-1, the J call TRBJ1-6; D is unresolved. The CDR3 has 17 amino acids. V was clipped by 0 bases and J by 7 bases, with 16 bases between them. Germline assignment: CDR1 MNHNS and CDR2 SASEGT. The DNA of the CDR3 is TGTGCCAGCAGTGAAGCCCCGACACGTTCCCTCAATTCACCCCTCCACTTT. It yields the protein CASSEAPTRSLNSPLHF.

Note on this clone: Compared with germline, one end of the junction differs, possibly owing to a read error. The CDR3 reads CASSTPPGQGSSGANVLTF. Here the CDR3 DNA reads TGTGCCAGCTCAACACCCCCGGGACAGGGATCCTCTGGGGCCAACGTCCTGACTTTC. The chain links TRBV18 to TRBJ2-6; 9 bases match TRBD1. This CDR3 is 19 amino acids long. The germline CDR1 and CDR2 sequences are KGHSH and LQKENI.

This sequence joins TRBV11-3 and TRBJ1-6; TRBD1 is a possible D gene (5 bases). The CDR3 has 15 amino acids. Germline V lookup: CDR1 SGHNT, CDR2 YENEEA. Between the trimmed V and J ends, which lost 1 base and 1 base, there was a span of 5 bases. CDR3 sequence (DNA): TGTGCCAGCAGCTTAGGACAGTCCTATAATTCACCCCTCCACTTT. This translates into CASSLGQSYNSPLHF.

This clone came up once. The chain has TRBV6-1 and TRBJ2-3; possibly TRBD2 for D (6 bases). The ends were cut back, 10 bases at V and 6 bases at J, with 17 bases in the middle. CDR1 MNHNS and CDR2 SASEGT come from the germline V gene. The CDR3 has 13 amino acids. CDR3 residues: CATGTFDGDTQYF. As DNA, the CDR3 is TGTGCCACCGGGACTTTCGACGGGGATACGCAGTATTTT.

J is TRBJ2-7 and V is TRBV4-1; 8 positions match TRBD1. V trimming: 0 bases; J trimming: 2 bases; junction bases outside the gene matches: 3. The CDR3 has 15 amino acids. Germline CDR1 MGHRA, CDR2 YSYEKL. The chain's CDR3 is CASSQEGTGPYEQYF. CDR3 in DNA: TGCGCCAGCAGCCAAGAGGGGACAGGTCCCTACGAGCAGTACTTC.

J is TRBJ1-2 and V is TRBV6-1, with D maybe TRBD1 (5 bases). V lost 7 bases, J lost 8 bases, and 8 bases lay in between. This CDR3 is built from 10 residues. Germline CDR1 reads MNHNS; CDR2 reads SASEGT. The CDR3 coding sequence is TGTGCCAGCATCGGGGGAGGCTACACCTTC. It yields the protein CASIGGGYTF.

The genes are TRBV29-1 and TRBJ2-5; TRBD1 aligns across 7 bases. V lost 6 bases, J lost 0 bases, and 7 bases stayed unmatched. The CDR3 contains 14 residues. CDR1 and CDR2 (germline): SQVTM, ANQGSEA. This CDR3 is CSVIRDRHQETQYF. The CDR3 nucleotides read TGCAGCGTGATCCGGGACAGACACCAAGAGACCCAGTACTTC. Supplemented by reference TRBV29-1 and TRBJ2-5, the full variable domain reads SAVISQKPSRDICQRGTSLTIQCQVDSQVTMMFWYRQQPGQSLTLIATANQGSEATYESGFVIDKFPISRPNLTFSTLTVSNMSPEDSSIYLCSVIRDRHQETQYFGPGTRLLVL.

CDR3 DNA sequence: TGCGCCAGCAGCTTGGCCTTTAGCGGGGGATACAATGAGCAGTTCTTC. As protein: CASSLAFSGGYNEQFF. The chain combines TRBV5-1 with TRBJ2-1, with TRBD2 identical over 9 bases. In germline, CDR1 is SGHRS, CDR2 YFSETQ. This CDR3 spans 16 amino acids. V gave up 0 bases and J gave up 4 bases; unmatched junction bases: 5.